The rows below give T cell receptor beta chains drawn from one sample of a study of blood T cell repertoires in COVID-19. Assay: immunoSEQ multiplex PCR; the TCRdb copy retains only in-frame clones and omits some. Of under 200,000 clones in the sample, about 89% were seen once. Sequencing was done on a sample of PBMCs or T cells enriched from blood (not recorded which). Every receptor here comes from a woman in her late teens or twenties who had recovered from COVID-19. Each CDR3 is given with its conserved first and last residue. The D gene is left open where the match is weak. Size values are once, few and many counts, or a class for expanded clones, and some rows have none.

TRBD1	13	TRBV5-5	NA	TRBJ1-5	CASSKTGFEPQHF	TGTGCCAGCAGCAAGACAGGGTTTGAGCCCCAGCATTTT
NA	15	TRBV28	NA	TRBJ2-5	CASSYSVRAQETQYF	TGTGCCAGCAGTTATTCTGTGAGGGCCCAAGAGACCCAGTACTTC
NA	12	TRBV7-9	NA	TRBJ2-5	CASSSAGETQYF	TGTGCCAGCAGTTCAGCGGGAGAGACCCAGTACTTC
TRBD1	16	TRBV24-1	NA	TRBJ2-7	CATSESSQGAEYEQYF	TGTGCCACCAGTGAATCTTCACAGGGGGCGGAGTACGAGCAGTACTTC
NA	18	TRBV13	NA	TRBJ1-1	CASSPRSRETEMNTEAFF	TGTGCCAGCAGCCCCCGAAGCAGAGAGACAGAGATGAACACTGAAGCTTTCTTT
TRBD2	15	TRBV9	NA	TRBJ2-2	CASSASGGGTGELFF	TGTGCCAGCAGCGCCTCGGGAGGGGGCACCGGGGAGCTGTTTTTT
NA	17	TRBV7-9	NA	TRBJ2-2	CASSSRRGSQNTGELFF	TGTGCCAGCAGCTCTCGAAGGGGGAGTCAAAACACCGGGGAGCTGTTTTTT
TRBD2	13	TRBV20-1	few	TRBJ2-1	CSASALAGGEQFF	TGCAGTGCTAGTGCGCTAGCGGGAGGTGAGCAGTTCTTC
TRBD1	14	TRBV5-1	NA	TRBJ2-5	CASTPTTGLKTQYF	TGCGCCAGCACCCCGACGACAGGGTTGAAGACCCAGTACTTC
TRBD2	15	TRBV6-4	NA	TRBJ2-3	CASSRLAGSTDTQYF	TGTGCCAGCAGCCGACTAGCGGGAAGCACAGATACGCAGTATTTT